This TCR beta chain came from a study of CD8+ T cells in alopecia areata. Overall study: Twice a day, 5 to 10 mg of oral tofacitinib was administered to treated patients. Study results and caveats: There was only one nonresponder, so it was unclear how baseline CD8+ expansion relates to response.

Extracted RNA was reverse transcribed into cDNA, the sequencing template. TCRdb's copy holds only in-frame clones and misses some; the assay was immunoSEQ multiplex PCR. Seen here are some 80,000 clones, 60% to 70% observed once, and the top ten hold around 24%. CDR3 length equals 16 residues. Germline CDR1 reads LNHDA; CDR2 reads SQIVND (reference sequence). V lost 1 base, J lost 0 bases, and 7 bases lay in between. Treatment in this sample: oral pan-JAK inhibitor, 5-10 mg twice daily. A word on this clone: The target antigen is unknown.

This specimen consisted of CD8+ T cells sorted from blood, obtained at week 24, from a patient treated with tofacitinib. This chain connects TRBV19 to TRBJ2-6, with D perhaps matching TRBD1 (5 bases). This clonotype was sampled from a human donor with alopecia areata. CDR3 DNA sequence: TGTGCCAGTAGTATAGGGGGCGGCTCTGGGGCCAACGTCCTGACTTTC. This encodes CASSIGGGSGANVLTF.